The sequence of this T cell receptor (beta chain) was determined in a study of a mutant IDH1 vaccine in newly diagnosed glioma. Sample time point: week 47, end of study. Mutant IDH1 20-mer peptide, at 300 ug, made up each vaccine dose, with topical imiquimod. Generated by immunoSEQ multiplex PCR, the TCRdb table keeps only in-frame clones and is missing some. The repertoire holds 20,000 or so clones, less than 90% seen once, with 2.5% to 3% in the top ten. About this clone itself: What it binds is unknown.

The CDR3 has 13 amino acids. V was shortened by 2 bases and J by 9 bases, with 11 bases between the two germline ends. CDR1 is SGHTA, CDR2 FQGNSA, per germline. This TCR was sampled from a man aged 35-49 years with glioma. The J gene is TRBJ2-1, the V gene TRBV7-2; possibly TRBD1 for D (6 bases). The starting material was PBMCs, obtained from a glioma patient whose treatment included an IDH1 peptide vaccine. CDR3 bases: TGTGCCAGCAGCTTACGCCGGGACATTGAGCAGTTCTTC. Protein product: CASSLRRDIEQFF.